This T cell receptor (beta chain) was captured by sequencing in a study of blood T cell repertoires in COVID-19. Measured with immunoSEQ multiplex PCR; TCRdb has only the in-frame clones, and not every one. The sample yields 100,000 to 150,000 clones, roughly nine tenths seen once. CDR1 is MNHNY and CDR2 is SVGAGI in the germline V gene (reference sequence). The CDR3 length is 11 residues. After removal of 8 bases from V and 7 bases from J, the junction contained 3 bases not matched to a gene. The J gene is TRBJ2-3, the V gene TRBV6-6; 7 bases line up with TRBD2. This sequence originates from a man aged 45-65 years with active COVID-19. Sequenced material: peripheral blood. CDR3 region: CASRDYHTQYF. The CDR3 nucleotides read TGTGCCAGCCGGGACTACCATACGCAGTATTTT.